This T cell receptor (beta chain) emerged from a study of beta chain features in type 1 diabetes. Post-sort purity exceeded 95% for all sorted populations. Reverse transcribing all isolated RNA meant expressed TCRB transcripts were sequenced. Assay: immunoSEQ multiplex PCR; the TCRdb copy retains only in-frame clones and omits some. The sample carries about 350,000 clones, less than 20% recorded once. Study-level findings and limits: TCRB CDR3s were moderately but significantly shorter in Type 1 diabetes patients in all four CD4+ subsets. The naive, central memory and Treg TCRB repertoires looked more alike in patients than they did in healthy donors. PCR could preferentially amplify shorter templates, alike in patients and controls.

A few counts support this clone. The antigen is unknown. The sequence derives from a woman between 18 and 29 years old in good health. The sample was naive CD4+ T cells from blood.

CDR3 DNA sequence: TGCGCCAGCAGCTTGGGGGGTCTCAGAGGGATCAACGAGCAGTACTTC. Residues: CASSLGGLRGINEQYF. The chain links TRBV5-1 to TRBJ2-7; D is perhaps TRBD2 (5 bases). V was cut by 0 bases and J by 5 bases, with 18 bases left in between. Germline V lookup: CDR1 SGHRS, CDR2 YFSETQ. The CDR3 loop spans 16 amino acids. Full variable domain (outside the CDR3, taken from reference TRBV5-1 and TRBJ2-7): KAGVTQTPRYLIKTRGQQVTLSCSPISGHRSVSWYQQTPGQGLQFLFEYFSETQRNKGNFPGRFSGRQFSNSRSEMNVSTLELGDSALYLCASSLGGLRGINEQYFGPGTRLTVT.